This T cell receptor beta chain was sequenced for a study of monozygotic twins with cystic fibrosis. Unmatched junction bases numbered 0, after V lost 4 bases and J lost 6 bases. CDR1 MNHEY and CDR2 SVGAGI come from the germline V gene. The CDR3 runs 13 residues. Sequencing was performed with immunoSEQ multiplex PCR; in TCRdb, only in-frame clones are kept and a portion is missing. The sample carries nearly 25,000 clones, about 91% recorded once. Sequencing was carried out using blood. This TCR was recovered from a girl aged 2-10 years with cystic fibrosis. The chain employs TRBV6-5 and TRBJ1-4; TRBD1 matches 9 bases. In DNA, the CDR3 is TGTGCCAGCAGTTGGACAGGGGATGAAAAACTGTTTTTT. Its protein is CASSWTGDEKLFF.